This is a list of T cell receptor beta chains from one sample in a study of blood T cell repertoires in COVID-19. The protocol was immunoSEQ multiplex PCR, while the TCRdb copy is restricted to in-frame clones and leaves out a portion. The table includes about 90,000 clones, around 90% detected once. Sequencing was done on a sample of peripheral blood. The receptors shown here come from a human donor with active COVID-19. The donor label of this sample is uncertain. Both conserved end residues are part of each CDR3. The D gene is left open where the match is weak. Rows give clone size only sometimes, using once, few, many, or a class for an expanded clone.

size: .; V: TRBV13; D: TRBD1; J: TRBJ2-4; CDR3: CASSQGQGAINIQYF; DNA: TGTGCCAGCAGCCAGGGACAGGGGGCGATAAACATTCAGTACTTC
size: .; V: TRBV10-3; D: TRBD2; J: TRBJ2-1; CDR3: CAIERGDHNEQFF; DNA: TGTGCCATCGAGCGGGGGGACCACAATGAGCAGTTCTTC
size: .; V: TRBV11-3; D: TRBD1; J: TRBJ2-1; CDR3: CASSLGTGKVGDEQFF; DNA: TGTGCCAGCAGCTTAGGGACAGGGAAGGTCGGGGATGAGCAGTTCTTC
size: .; V: TRBV12-3/TRBV12-4; D: .; J: TRBJ2-5; CDR3: CASSLGQQETQYF; DNA: TGTGCCAGCAGTTTAGGACAACAAGAGACCCAGTACTTC
size: .; V: TRBV12-3/TRBV12-4; D: .; J: TRBJ1-1; CDR3: CASSFTGNTEAFF; DNA: TGTGCCAGCAGTTTTACGGGGAACACTGAAGCTTTCTTT
size: .; V: TRBV24-1; D: .; J: TRBJ1-3; CDR3: CATSDPPGAGAGNTIYF; DNA: TGTGCCACCAGTGATCCCCCTGGGGCAGGCGCTGGAAACACCATATATTTT
size: .; V: TRBV5-1; D: .; J: TRBJ1-5; CDR3: CASSLYVNQPQHF; DNA: TGCGCCAGCAGCTTGTATGTCAATCAGCCCCAGCATTTT
size: .; V: TRBV4-1; D: .; J: TRBJ1-5; CDR3: CASSQDLGRNRRDQPQHF; DNA: TGCGCCAGCAGCCAAGATCTGGGTCGTAATCGGCGGGATCAGCCCCAGCATTTT
size: .; V: TRBV5-1; D: .; J: TRBJ1-1; CDR3: CASSWAGPNTEAFF; DNA: TGCGCCAGCAGCTGGGCAGGGCCGAACACTGAAGCTTTCTTT
size: .; V: TRBV3-1/TRBV3-2; D: TRBD1; J: TRBJ2-7; CDR3: CASSVTGTAYEQYF; DNA: TGTGCCAGCAGCGTGACCGGGACAGCCTACGAGCAGTACTTC
size: .; V: TRBV6-1; D: .; J: TRBJ1-4; CDR3: CASSGGSGGNNEKLFF; DNA: TGTGCCAGCAGTGGGGGATCGGGAGGTAATAATGAAAAACTGTTTTTT
size: .; V: TRBV7-2; D: TRBD2; J: TRBJ2-7; CDR3: CASSLGGGGDEQYF; DNA: TGTGCCAGCAGCTTAGGGGGGGGTGGCGACGAGCAGTACTTC
size: .; V: TRBV3-1/TRBV3-2; D: TRBD2; J: TRBJ2-2; CDR3: CASSPGLGNTGELFF; DNA: TGTGCCAGCAGCCCGGGACTAGGGAACACCGGGGAGCTGTTTTTT
size: .; V: TRBV5-5; D: TRBD2; J: TRBJ2-7; CDR3: CASSRVVAGGHEQYF; DNA: TGTGCCAGCAGCCGGGTGGTAGCGGGGGGTCACGAGCAGTACTTC
size: .; V: TRBV27; D: TRBD2; J: TRBJ2-1; CDR3: CASSPTSGDRDNEQFF; DNA: TGTGCCAGCAGTCCGACTAGCGGGGATCGGGACAATGAGCAGTTCTTC
size: .; V: TRBV19; D: .; J: TRBJ2-3; CDR3: CASTPGRYGDTDTQYF; DNA: TGTGCCAGTACCCCAGGACGGTACGGGGACACAGATACGCAGTATTTT
size: .; V: TRBV9; D: .; J: TRBJ1-2; CDR3: CASSGALYGYTF; DNA: TGTGCCAGCAGCGGGGCTCTCTATGGCTACACCTTC
size: medium-sized; V: TRBV5-5; D: TRBD1; J: TRBJ1-4; CDR3: CASRAPGQEDEKLFF; DNA: TGTGCCAGCAGGGCCCCGGGACAGGAGGATGAAAAACTGTTTTTT
size: .; V: TRBV5-1; D: TRBD1; J: TRBJ2-7; CDR3: CASSPNGRDRDYEQYF; DNA: TGCGCCAGCAGCCCCAACGGCCGGGACAGAGACTACGAGCAGTACTTC
size: .; V: TRBV7-9; D: .; J: TRBJ1-1; CDR3: CASSPGTIFMNTEAFF; DNA: TGTGCCAGCAGCCCAGGGACAATCTTTATGAACACTGAAGCTTTCTTT
size: .; V: TRBV12-5; D: .; J: TRBJ1-1; CDR3: CASGLPTINPLMNTEAFF; DNA: TGTGCTAGTGGTTTGCCGACTATAAACCCGTTGATGAACACTGAAGCTTTCTTT
size: .; V: TRBV11-2; D: TRBD1; J: TRBJ1-6; CDR3: CASSLEGQGGSPLHF; DNA: TGTGCCAGCAGCTTAGAGGGACAGGGGGGTTCACCCCTCCACTTT
size: .; V: TRBV6-5; D: .; J: TRBJ2-5; CDR3: CASSYSGGQETQYF; DNA: TGTGCCAGCAGTTACTCGGGGGGACAAGAGACCCAGTACTTC
size: .; V: TRBV5-5; D: .; J: TRBJ1-3; CDR3: CASSRSAGEGNTIYF; DNA: TGTGCCAGCAGCCGTTCAGCGGGTGAGGGAAACACCATATATTTT
size: .; V: TRBV3-1/TRBV3-2; D: .; J: TRBJ1-3; CDR3: CASSQDAVSGNTIYF; DNA: TGTGCCAGCAGCCAAGACGCAGTCTCTGGAAACACCATATATTTT
size: .; V: TRBV6-5; D: .; J: TRBJ2-7; CDR3: CASSYSAGNDEQYF; DNA: TGTGCCAGCAGTTACTCGGCAGGGAACGACGAGCAGTACTTC
size: .; V: TRBV15; D: TRBD1; J: TRBJ1-5; CDR3: CATSRDHGTGGGGTQHF; DNA: TGTGCCACCAGCAGAGATCACGGGACAGGGGGCGGTGGAACCCAGCATTTT
size: .; V: TRBV3-1/TRBV3-2; D: .; J: TRBJ2-5; CDR3: CASSQDGPGRETQYF; DNA: TGTGCCAGCAGCCAAGATGGGCCTGGCAGAGAGACCCAGTACTTC
size: .; V: TRBV6-1; D: .; J: TRBJ1-6; CDR3: CASSELWEGSPLHF; DNA: TGTGCCAGCAGTGAATTATGGGAGGGATCACCCCTCCACTTT
size: .; V: TRBV28; D: .; J: TRBJ1-2; CDR3: CASSLSGYGYTF; DNA: TGTGCCAGCAGTTTATCCGGCTATGGCTACACCTTC
size: .; V: TRBV2; D: TRBD2; J: TRBJ2-3; CDR3: CASSRWTSGGGTDTQYF; DNA: TGTGCCAGCAGTCGCTGGACTAGCGGGGGGGGTACAGATACGCAGTATTTT
size: once; V: TRBV5-4; D: TRBD1; J: TRBJ2-1; CDR3: CASSRGQGAAYNEQFF; DNA: TGTGCCAGCAGCCGGGGACAGGGGGCAGCATACAATGAGCAGTTCTTC
size: .; V: TRBV5-1; D: TRBD1; J: TRBJ2-2; CDR3: CASSLAGTGGLNTGELFF; DNA: TGCGCCAGCAGCTTGGCCGGGACAGGGGGCCTGAACACCGGGGAGCTGTTTTTT
size: .; V: TRBV2; D: TRBD2; J: TRBJ2-2; CDR3: CASTRTSGTTGELFF; DNA: TGTGCCAGCACCCGGACTAGCGGGACCACCGGGGAGCTGTTTTTT
size: .; V: TRBV7-2; D: TRBD2; J: TRBJ2-1; CDR3: CASSFSGGANNEQFF; DNA: TGTGCCAGCAGCTTTAGCGGGGGGGCCAACAATGAGCAGTTCTTC
size: .; V: TRBV19; D: .; J: TRBJ1-1; CDR3: CASSISADNTEAFF; DNA: TGTGCCAGTAGTATCTCTGCGGATAACACTGAAGCTTTCTTT
size: once; V: TRBV4-1; D: TRBD1; J: TRBJ1-1; CDR3: CASSSAWTGSTEAFF; DNA: TGCGCCAGCAGCAGCGCTTGGACAGGGAGCACTGAAGCTTTCTTT
size: once; V: TRBV28; D: .; J: TRBJ2-3; CDR3: CASTQANTQYF; DNA: TGTGCCAGCACCCAAGCAAATACGCAGTATTTT
size: few; V: TRBV5-1; D: .; J: TRBJ2-3; CDR3: CASSFNRDLDTQYF; DNA: TGCGCCAGCAGCTTCAACAGGGATTTAGATACGCAGTATTTT
size: .; V: TRBV7-3; D: TRBD2; J: TRBJ2-3; CDR3: CASSLGTSGGTQYF; DNA: TGTGCCAGCAGCTTAGGGACTAGCGGGGGTACGCAGTATTTT
size: .; V: TRBV5-4; D: .; J: TRBJ2-3; CDR3: CASSLLEAPDTQYF; DNA: TGTGCCAGCAGCTTGTTAGAGGCCCCAGATACGCAGTATTTT
size: .; V: TRBV21-1; D: .; J: TRBJ2-1; CDR3: CASSKGWQNNEQFF; DNA: TGTGCCAGCAGCAAAGGGTGGCAGAACAATGAGCAGTTCTTC
size: .; V: TRBV29-1; D: TRBD2; J: TRBJ2-1; CDR3: CSVALESSGGHNEQFF; DNA: TGCAGCGTTGCCCTTGAATCTAGCGGGGGGCACAATGAGCAGTTCTTC
size: .; V: TRBV5-4; D: TRBD1; J: TRBJ2-3; CDR3: CASSLQGAQADTQYF; DNA: TGTGCCAGCAGTCTACAGGGGGCGCAGGCAGATACGCAGTATTTT
size: .; V: TRBV4-1; D: .; J: TRBJ1-6; CDR3: CASNLNPAGSPLHF; DNA: TGCGCCAGCAACCTAAACCCCGCCGGTTCACCCCTCCACTTT
size: .; V: TRBV19; D: .; J: TRBJ2-2; CDR3: CASSMDTPNTGELFF; DNA: TGTGCCAGTAGTATGGACACTCCGAACACCGGGGAGCTGTTTTTT
size: .; V: TRBV19; D: .; J: TRBJ2-3; CDR3: CASSLANTDTQYF; DNA: TGTGCCAGTTCCTTGGCAAACACAGATACGCAGTATTTT
size: .; V: TRBV2; D: TRBD1; J: TRBJ1-1; CDR3: CASSAPDRRNTEAFF; DNA: TGTGCCAGCAGTGCACCGGACAGGAGGAACACTGAAGCTTTCTTT
size: .; V: TRBV9; D: .; J: TRBJ1-1; CDR3: CASSPHPPGRGGTEAFF; DNA: TGTGCCAGCAGCCCACATCCACCTGGCAGAGGGGGCACTGAAGCTTTCTTT
size: .; V: TRBV23-1; D: .; J: TRBJ2-7; CDR3: CASRPTGRGDYPYEQYF; DNA: TGCGCCAGCAGACCTACGGGGAGGGGGGACTACCCCTACGAGCAGTACTTC
size: .; V: TRBV6-5; D: .; J: TRBJ1-2; CDR3: CASSYSAEANYGYTF; DNA: TGTGCCAGCAGTTACTCGGCAGAAGCTAACTATGGCTACACCTTC
size: .; V: TRBV18; D: .; J: TRBJ1-5; CDR3: CASSLDRRRQPQHF; DNA: TGTGCCAGCTCCCTCGACAGGCGGAGGCAGCCCCAGCATTTT
size: .; V: TRBV6-4; D: .; J: TRBJ2-3; CDR3: CASSGQGTDTQYF; DNA: TGTGCCAGCAGTGGACAGGGCACAGATACGCAGTATTTT
size: .; V: TRBV28; D: .; J: TRBJ1-1; CDR3: CASRLGGVAEAFF; DNA: TGTGCCAGCAGACTAGGGGGAGTGGCTGAAGCTTTCTTT
size: .; V: TRBV28; D: TRBD1; J: TRBJ1-4; CDR3: CASSPARGLGREKLFF; DNA: TGTGCCAGCAGTCCCGCAAGGGGGCTAGGGAGGGAAAAACTGTTTTTT